The 29 T cell receptor beta chains reported below all come from one sample, sequenced in a study of patients and donors after allogeneic stem cell transplantation (dated by TCRdb to about 2020). Library prep was done by RT-PCR. Sequencing was performed on a NextSeq 550. Using fastp trimming at Q25 and MiXCR clonotype assembly, TCRdb reanalyzed the public sequencing data and kept in-frame beta chains. Each record represents a unique CDR3 protein, reported with the most common genes and DNA among its rows. This sample lists about 89,000 distinct CDR3 sequences; roughly 50% were detected once. The leading ten clones occupy around 55% of the sample. The sample taken for sequencing was blood, either unsorted or a sorted T cell fraction (not recorded which). All receptors derive from a human donor who was either an allogeneic HSCT recipient or a stem cell or donor lymphocyte infusion donor (not recorded which). It is not recorded whose cells these are; they may come from a transplant donor.

This clonotype has only a few counts. V gene TRBV29-1 combines with J gene TRBJ1-2; TRBD1 aligns across 7 bases. This CDR3 is built from 13 residues. Looked up from germline, CDR1 is SQVTM and CDR2 is ANQGSEA. The trim removed 4 bases at V and 0 bases at J, leaving 2 bases unmatched. CDR3 nucleotides: TGCAGCGTTGGGACAGGAGCTAACTATGGCTACACCTTC. It translates to CSVGTGANYGYTF.

This clonotype was recorded a few times. This chain connects TRBV7-9 to TRBJ1-1; the D gene is possibly TRBD1 (5 bases). CDR3 length: 16 residues. Deletions cut 1 base from V and 2 bases from J, with 14 bases between. The germline V gene has CDR1 SEHNR and CDR2 FQNEAQ (reference sequence). CDR3: CASSLGAGKGNTEAFF. In DNA, the CDR3 is TGTGCCAGCAGCTTAGGGGCAGGGAAGGGTAACACTGAAGCTTTCTTT.

CDR3 residues: CSARDRSNYEQYF. The DNA for the CDR3 is TGCAGTGCTCGGGATAGGTCCAACTACGAGCAGTACTTC. The rearrangement joins TRBV20-1 to TRBJ2-7, with D perhaps TRBD2 (5 bases). Germline V gene lookup returns CDR1 DFQATT and CDR2 SNEGSKA (reference sequence). Deletions cut 5 bases from V and 3 bases from J, with 14 bases between. This CDR3 is 13 amino acids long.

V gene TRBV4-3 combines with J gene TRBJ1-1; a weak D match, TRBD1 (5 bases). The CDR3 is made up of 15 amino acids. Trimming stripped 0 bases from V and 5 bases from J, with 13 bases between. The germline gives CDR1 LGHNA, CDR2 YSLEER. The CDR3 DNA reads as TGCGCCAGCAGCCAAGACAGGGAGAGCTGGACTGAAGCTTTCTTT. Translation gives CASSQDRESWTEAFF.

This clonotype showed up just a few times. This chain joins TRBV12-5 and TRBJ1-5; D is undetermined. Germline CDR1 is LGHNT and CDR2 is FRNRAP. The CDR3 is made up of 11 amino acids. V lost 1 base and J 5 bases, leaving 0 bases between the germline ends. The CDR3 DNA is TGTGCTAGTGGTTTGGATCAGCCCCAGCATTTT. This sequence encodes CASGLDQPQHF.

This clonotype was detected only a few times. In DNA, the CDR3 is TGTGCCAGCAGCAAAAGGGGACAGTGTAATGAAAAACTGTTTTTT. Amino acids: CASSKRGQCNEKLFF. V is TRBV21-1 and J is TRBJ1-4; the table's D call, TRBD1, has no DNA check behind it. TRBV21-1 is marked as a pseudogene. This CDR3 has 15 amino acids.

The chain joins TRBV20-1 to TRBJ2-3, with D hard to call. Trimming cost V 0 bases and J 1 base, with 11 bases left between them. The germline V gene has CDR1 DFQATT and CDR2 SNEGSKA (reference sequence). The CDR3 length is 15 residues. The CDR3 region is CSARDLEVRTDTQYF. The CDR3 coding sequence is TGCAGTGCTAGAGACCTCGAGGTTCGCACAGATACGCAGTATTTT.

This chain joins TRBV7-6 and TRBJ2-7, with D maybe TRBD2 (5 bases). Germline-derived CDR1 and CDR2 are SGHVS and FNYEAQ. The CDR3 extends over 13 amino acids. V lost 1 base and J 3 bases, leaving 7 bases between the germline ends. The CDR3 bases are TGTGCCAGCAGCTTAGGACTACTCTACGAGCAGTACTTC. Its protein product is CASSLGLLYEQYF.

The gene calls are TRBV5-6 and TRBJ2-1; D unresolved. Trimming took 4 bases from V and 10 from J, leaving 9 bases between them. CDR1 and CDR2 (germline): SGHDT, YYEEEE. This CDR3 has 11 amino acids. The CDR3 DNA follows: TGTGCCAGCAGCCTGCAGGTAGAGCAGTTCTTC. It is translated as CASSLQVEQFF.

V and J are TRBV4-2 and TRBJ2-3; TRBD2 is a possible D gene (5 bases). The germline gives CDR1 LGHNA, CDR2 YNFKEQ. This CDR3 spans 15 amino acids. Trimming pared 0 bases from V and 0 bases from J, leaving 7 bases between. The CDR3, as DNA: TGTGCCAGCAGCCAAGATCCGGGGAGCACAGATACGCAGTATTTT. It translates to CASSQDPGSTDTQYF.

J is TRBJ1-1 and V is TRBV27, with TRBD1 matching 9 bases. V lost 5 bases and J lost 4; bases outside the gene matches: 5. CDR3 length equals 14 residues. The germline CDR1 and CDR2 sequences are MNHEY and SMNVEV (reference sequence). The CDR3 DNA follows: TGTGCCAGCAGTACAGCGACAGGGGGCACTGAAGCTTTCTTT. It codes for CASSTATGGTEAFF.

The chain has TRBV27 and TRBJ1-2; D not certain. V was pared by 0 bases and J by 3 bases, with 11 bases between. Germline CDR1 MNHEY, CDR2 SMNVEV (reference sequence). The CDR3 runs 15 residues. The CDR3 reads CASSLSGGNYYGYTF. CDR3 DNA: TGTGCCAGCAGTTTATCTGGAGGTAACTACTATGGCTACACCTTC.

This clonotype was observed a few times. The chain is built from TRBV7-2 and TRBJ1-2; the match to TRBD1 covers 8 bases. J gave up 4 bases and V 0 bases, and 10 bases lay outside the gene matches. From germline, CDR1 is SGHTA and CDR2 FQGNSA. CDR3 length: 17 amino acids. The chain's CDR3 is CASSLARLQGGIYGYTF. CDR3 DNA sequence: TGTGCCAGCAGCTTAGCGCGACTACAGGGGGGGATCTATGGCTACACCTTC.

This clonotype was seen just once. The chain recombines TRBV20-1 with TRBJ1-1; possibly TRBD1 for D (5 bases). V lost 0 bases, J lost 0 bases, and 8 bases lay in between. Germline CDR1 is DFQATT and CDR2 is SNEGSKA (reference sequence). The CDR3 length is 14 residues. The CDR3 sequence: CSAREGGMNTEAFF. CDR3 sequence (DNA): TGCAGTGCTAGAGAGGGGGGGATGAACACTGAAGCTTTCTTT.

This clonotype occurred a few times. The rearrangement joins TRBV28 to TRBJ1-3; D remains ambiguous. The CDR3 runs to 15 residues. In germline, CDR1 is MDHEN, CDR2 SYDVKM. Between the trimmed V and J ends, which lost 5 bases and 0 bases, there was a span of 11 bases. In nucleotides, the CDR3 is TGTGCCAGCAGTATGGACTCCTACTCTGGAAACACCATATATTTT. Its protein product is CASSMDSYSGNTIYF. Full variable domain (outside the CDR3, taken from reference TRBV28 and TRBJ1-3): DVKVTQSSRYLVKRTGEKVFLECVQDMDHENMFWYRQDPGLGLRLIYFSYDVKMKEKGDIPEGYSVSREKKERFSLILESASTNQTSMYLCASSMDSYSGNTIYFGEGSWLTVV.

J is TRBJ2-7 and V is TRBV6-2 or TRBV6-3; no clear D. Trimming stripped 7 bases from V and 4 bases from J, with 17 bases between. Germline V gene sequence: CDR1 MNHEY, CDR2 SVGEGT. The CDR3 has 14 amino acids. DNA of the CDR3: TGTGCCAGCACCTCCCGCCAGCTTATGTACGAGCAGTACTTC. This codes for CASTSRQLMYEQYF.

The chain employs TRBV3-1 and TRBJ1-2; 7 bases align to TRBD1. The CDR3 extends over 14 amino acids. Germline V gene data show CDR1 as LGHDT and CDR2 as YNNKEL (reference sequence). The ends lost 4 bases at V and 7 bases at J; junction bases unmatched: 9. The CDR3 here is CASSPRRQGGGYTF. Here the CDR3 DNA reads TGTGCCAGCAGCCCCCGGAGACAGGGTGGTGGCTACACCTTC.

This clonotype showed up many times. Since a far larger clone is one base different, this is likely a read error. Written as DNA, the CDR3 is TGTGCCAGCAGCCCGACAGGGAACTATGGCTACACCTTC. Translation gives CASSPTGNYGYTF. The chain uses TRBV6-6 and TRBJ1-2; 7 nucleotides match TRBD1. The CDR3 is 13 residues long. The V segment lost 6 bases and the J segment 2 bases; nucleotides outside the gene matches: 3. CDR1 is MNHNY, CDR2 SVGAGI, per germline (reference sequence).

This sequence joins TRBV18 and TRBJ2-1; 7 bases line up with TRBD2. V shed 4 bases, J shed 7 bases, and the junction held 7 bases outside the gene matches. The germline V gene has CDR1 KGHSH and CDR2 LQKENI. This CDR3 is 14 amino acids long. CDR3 nucleotide sequence: TGTGCCAGCTCACTCCCGGGACTAACTAATGAGCAGTTCTTC. Encoded protein: CASSLPGLTNEQFF.

This clonotype was observed a few times. V usage is TRBV20-1 and J usage is TRBJ1-5; 10 nucleotides agree with TRBD1. Germline loops: CDR1 DFQATT, CDR2 SNEGSKA (reference sequence). The J segment lost 2 bases and the V segment lost 6 bases, leaving 7 bases of the junction unmatched. This CDR3 is built from 15 residues. CDR3 sequence reads: CSATRDRGRNQPQHF. The CDR3 DNA is TGCAGTGCCACTAGGGACAGGGGCCGCAATCAGCCCCAGCATTTT.

The V and J genes are TRBV7-8 and TRBJ1-2; D is perhaps TRBD1 (6 bases). There are 14 residues in the CDR3. Germline CDR1 is SGHVS and CDR2 is FQNEAQ. Trimming removed 1 base from V and 4 bases from J, with 10 bases in between. CDR3 coding DNA: TGTGCCAGCAGCTTAGTATCACAGGGCTATGGCTACACCTTC. It is translated as CASSLVSQGYGYTF.

V usage is TRBV28 and J usage is TRBJ1-5, with D hard to call. V was shortened by 3 bases and J by 7 bases, with 7 bases between the two germline ends. Germline CDR1 reads MDHEN; CDR2 reads SYDVKM. The CDR3 consists of 12 residues. This chain's CDR3 is CASSFFQQPQHF. CDR3 in DNA: TGTGCCAGCAGTTTTTTCCAGCAGCCCCAGCATTTT.

This chain connects TRBV6-6 to TRBJ1-6; no reliable D call. The V and J ends lost 0 bases and 7 bases respectively, with 10 bases between them. Germline V gene data show CDR1 as MNHNY and CDR2 as SVGAGI (reference sequence). The CDR3 runs to 15 residues. CDR3 sequence: CASSYSRRENSPLHF. In DNA, the CDR3 is TGTGCCAGCAGTTACTCGAGACGGGAGAATTCACCCCTCCACTTT.

The V call is TRBV29-1, the J call TRBJ1-3, with 8 nucleotides matching TRBD1. Losses at the gene ends were 6 bases for V and 1 base for J; bases not matched to a gene: 2. Germline CDR1 SQVTM, CDR2 ANQGSEA. This CDR3 has 13 amino acids. CDR3 residues: CSVRQGSGNTIYF. The CDR3 DNA sequence: TGCAGCGTAAGACAGGGGTCTGGAAACACCATATATTTT.

The chain recombines TRBV6-5 with TRBJ1-6; perhaps TRBD1 as D (5 bases). V lost 0 bases to trimming and J lost 13 bases, with 19 bases between them. CDR1 is MNHEY, CDR2 SVGAGI, per germline. The CDR3 has 16 amino acids. Here the CDR3 DNA reads TGTGCCAGCAGTTACTCGATTTGGGACCGACAAATGCCCCTCCACTTT. This translates into CASSYSIWDRQMPLHF.

This clonotype showed up just once. The chain links TRBV7-2 to TRBJ1-1, with D possibly TRBD1 on 5 matching bases. The CDR3 runs 15 residues. V lost 7 bases and J lost 8, with 23 bases in between. Germline V gives CDR1 SGHTA, CDR2 FQGNSA. CDR3 bases: TGTGCCAGCACCCTTCAAGGACCAGGGCCGAGCGAAGCTTTCTTT. It is translated as CASTLQGPGPSEAFF.

The chain recombines TRBV24-1 with TRBJ1-1; D unclear. Germline CDR1 is KGHDR and CDR2 is SFDVKD. The V gene lost 9 bases and the J gene lost 0 bases, with 7 bases spanning the gap. There are 12 residues in the CDR3. The CDR3 coding sequence is TGTGCCACCCGAGGCATGAACACTGAAGCTTTCTTT. Translation: CATRGMNTEAFF.

J is TRBJ1-2 and V is TRBV5-1, with no clear D. The CDR3 spans 12 residues. Germline V gene lookup returns CDR1 SGHRS and CDR2 YFSETQ. V gave up 4 bases and J gave up 5 bases, with 9 bases separating them. The CDR3 DNA sequence: TGCGCCAGCAGCCCCGACGGTTATGGCTACACCTTC. Its translation is CASSPDGYGYTF.

This clonotype turned up a few times. The rearrangement uses TRBV20-1 and TRBJ1-3; a possible D gene is TRBD1 (6 bases). This CDR3 is built from 12 residues. Looked up from germline, CDR1 is DFQATT and CDR2 is SNEGSKA (reference sequence). With 5 bases removed from V and 7 bases from J, the gap between germline ends came to 12 bases. The CDR3 here is CSAVGQRNTIYF. The CDR3 DNA sequence: TGCAGTGCTGTAGGACAGCGGAACACCATATATTTT.